Each of the 30 T cell receptor beta chains below was sequenced from the same sample in a study of beta chain features in type 1 diabetes. Every isolated RNA sample was fully reverse transcribed, so sequencing captured expressed TCRB transcripts. Sequenced by immunoSEQ multiplex PCR; TCRdb stores in-frame clones only, minus some. The table lists some 150,000 clones, more than 9% of them singletons. Sequenced: naive CD4+ T cells from blood. These receptors all stem from a man aged 18 to 35 in good health.

This clone was detected a few times. The chain uses TRBV7-8 and TRBJ2-3; 9 positions match TRBD2. The CDR3 length is 15 residues. V lost 3 bases and J lost 1; bases outside the gene matches: 2. In germline, CDR1 is SGHVS, CDR2 FQNEAQ. CDR3 bases: TGTGCCAGCAGCTTCGGACTAGCGCGCACAGATACGCAGTATTTT. Translating gives CASSFGLARTDTQYF.

This clone was observed a handful of times. The chain carries TRBV5-1 and TRBJ2-1; D is possibly TRBD1 (5 bases). This CDR3 has 16 residues. Germline V lookup: CDR1 SGHRS, CDR2 YFSETQ. V was pared by 1 base and J by 3 bases, with 14 bases between. The DNA for the CDR3 is TGCGCCAGCAGCTTGTTGGTCCAGGGCGGCTACAATGAGCAGTTCTTC. The encoded protein is CASSLLVQGGYNEQFF.

This clone was seen a few times. The chain uses TRBV18 and TRBJ2-3; 7 nucleotides line up with TRBD2. Germline CDR1 KGHSH, CDR2 LQKENI. With 3 bases clipped from V and 2 bases from J, the junction kept 8 bases outside the gene matches. CDR3 length: 16 residues. The CDR3 region is CASSPVSGLTTDTQYF. CDR3 coding DNA: TGTGCCAGCTCACCTGTTAGCGGGCTTACCACAGATACGCAGTATTTT.

Concerning this clone itself: One junction end does not reproduce the germline sequence, and a read error may be involved. CDR3 DNA sequence: TGTGCCAGCAGTTCTGGGACAGGTCAGGTTTCACCCCTCCACTTT. Translated, it gives CASSSGTGQVSPLHF. This sequence joins TRBV10-3 and TRBJ1-6; 8 positions agree with TRBD1. The germline V gene encodes CDR1 ENHRY and CDR2 SYGVKD. The CDR3 sequence is 15 residues long.

This chain links TRBV7-2 with TRBJ2-1, with 9 bases fitting TRBD1. The CDR3 covers 16 residues. CDR1 SGHTA and CDR2 FQGNSA come from the germline V gene. The V gene end was trimmed by 4 bases and the J gene end by 5 bases; junction bases not matched to a gene: 9. CDR3 sequence: CASSSPRDRVDNEQFF. The CDR3 nucleotides are TGTGCCAGCAGCTCGCCCCGGGACAGGGTGGACAATGAGCAGTTCTTC. The variable domain in full, completed from reference TRBV7-2 and TRBJ2-1, reads GAGVSQSPSNKVTEKGKDVELRCDPISGHTALYWYRQSLGQGLEFLIYFQGNSAPDKSGLPSDRFSAERTGGSVSTLTIQRTQQEDSAVYLCASSSPRDRVDNEQFFGPGTRLTVL.

The CDR3 loop reads CASSPESLGTANYGYTF. CDR3 bases: TGTGCCAGCAGTCCCGAATCACTAGGTACAGCTAACTATGGCTACACCTTC. The chain joins TRBV28 to TRBJ1-2; D ambiguous. In germline, CDR1 is MDHEN, CDR2 SYDVKM. V shed 5 bases and J shed 0 bases, with 19 bases lying between them. This CDR3 spans 17 amino acids.

This clone was found a few times. The chain combines TRBV21-1 with TRBJ2-1; the tabulated D call, TRBD2, remains unverified against the DNA. TRBV21-1 is tagged as a pseudogene. The CDR3 runs to 16 residues. The CDR3: CASSKSSGGKSNEQFF. The CDR3 coding sequence is TGTGCCAGCAGCAAGTCTAGCGGGGGGAAAAGTAATGAGCAGTTCTTC.

This chain joins TRBV11-2 and TRBJ2-1, with TRBD1 as a possible D gene (5 bases). Trimming took 4 bases from V and 10 from J, leaving 14 bases between them. Per the germline V gene, CDR1 is SGHAT and CDR2 is FQNNGV. The CDR3 extends over 13 amino acids. The CDR3 nucleotides are TGTGCCAGCAGCTCAGGGCAGGGTTGGGAGCAGTTCTTC. Its translation: CASSSGQGWEQFF.

This clone was seen a handful of times. V is TRBV7-6 and J is TRBJ2-5, with 7 bases identical to TRBD1. Germline CDR1 SGHVS, CDR2 FNYEAQ. This CDR3 has 14 amino acids. With V trimmed by 4 bases and J by 2 bases, 4 bases remained unmatched. In nucleotides, the CDR3 is TGTGCCAGCAGCTCGGGACAGAAACAAGAGACCCAGTACTTC. Translating gives CASSSGQKQETQYF.

This clone came up many times. The rearrangement joins TRBV25-1 to TRBJ2-6, with D uncertain. From germline, CDR1 is MGHDK and CDR2 SYGVNS. The CDR3 length is 14 residues. Trimming took off 1 base at V and 4 bases at J, with 5 bases between the two ends. The CDR3 DNA is TGTGCCAGCAGTGAATTCTCGGGGGCCAACGTCCTGACTTTC. Translating it yields CASSEFSGANVLTF.

This chain connects TRBV18 to TRBJ1-2, with 9 bases matching TRBD1. CDR1 and CDR2 from the germline V gene are KGHSH and LQKENI. The CDR3 is 13 amino acids. V lost 8 bases and J lost 6; bases outside the gene matches: 7. DNA for the CDR3: TGTGCCAGCAACACAGGGGGCGCTGATGGCTACACCTTC. Translated, it gives CASNTGGADGYTF.

The chain uses TRBV27 and TRBJ2-1; 9 nucleotides agree with TRBD2. J gave up 9 bases and V 3 bases, and 9 bases lay outside the gene matches. The CDR3 is made up of 15 amino acids. The germline V gene has CDR1 MNHEY and CDR2 SMNVEV (reference sequence). CDR3 DNA: TGTGCCAGCAGTTTTAGGCTAGCGGGGTTCGGTGAGCAGTTCTTC. Translating it yields CASSFRLAGFGEQFF.

This clone is labeled medium-sized. Other DNA sequences from this sample encode an identical CDR3 as well. J is TRBJ2-7 and V is TRBV28; possibly TRBD1 for D (6 bases). The germline V gene encodes CDR1 MDHEN and CDR2 SYDVKM. CDR3 length: 13 amino acids. Trimming pared 3 bases from V and 2 bases from J, leaving 8 bases between. The CDR3 DNA sequence: TGTGCCAGCAGTTTGGGGACACCCTACGAGCAGTACTTC. Translated, it gives CASSLGTPYEQYF.

This clone occurred a few times. The chain has TRBV5-1 and TRBJ1-4, with TRBD1 matching 7 bases. CDR1 is SGHRS, CDR2 YFSETQ, per germline. V shed 0 bases, J shed 8 bases, and the junction held 7 bases outside the gene matches. CDR3 size: 15 residues. The CDR3 protein is CASSLGTGAEEKLFF. The CDR3 DNA is TGCGCCAGCAGCTTGGGCACAGGGGCAGAGGAAAAACTGTTTTTT.

This clone was recorded a few times. This chain joins TRBV10-3 and TRBJ2-7; TRBD2 matches 10 bases. Trimming took 10 bases from V and 5 from J; bases not matched to a gene: 17. In germline, CDR1 is ENHRY, CDR2 SYGVKD. CDR3 length equals 16 residues. The CDR3, as DNA: TGTGCCACTCTAGCGGGGGCAGGGAATGGTCTCCACGAGCAGTACTTC. This translates into CATLAGAGNGLHEQYF.

Only a few counts were recorded for this clone. V and J are TRBV2 and TRBJ1-1; no definite D call. V was shortened by 4 bases and J by 7 bases, with 7 bases between the two germline ends. This CDR3 has 11 amino acids. The germline V gene has CDR1 SNHLY and CDR2 FYNNEI. As DNA, the CDR3 is TGTGCCAGCAGTGTACTGCTTGAAGCTTTCTTT. Translating it yields CASSVLLEAFF.

This clone was found a few times. This chain connects TRBV19 to TRBJ2-1; 8 bases fit TRBD2. Germline V gives CDR1 LNHDA, CDR2 SQIVND (reference sequence). V was clipped by 3 bases and J by 2 bases; unmatched bases: 6. CDR3 length: 16 amino acids. CDR3 amino acids: CASSIRAGVTYNEQFF. The CDR3 nucleotides read TGTGCCAGTAGTATCAGAGCGGGGGTGACCTACAATGAGCAGTTCTTC.

For this clone: This may come from a read error, since a much larger clone is one base off. V gene TRBV6-5 combines with J gene TRBJ2-7, with a possible D match to TRBD1 (7 bases). The CDR3 extends over 13 amino acids. Germline loops: CDR1 MNHEY, CDR2 SVGAGI. Trimming cost V 6 bases and J 0 bases, with 9 bases left between them. CDR3 residues: CASRRDSSYEQYF. CDR3 DNA: TGTGCCAGCAGGCGGGACAGCTCCTACGAGCAGTACTTC.

This clone was counted between two and nine times. The rearrangement joins TRBV5-1 to TRBJ1-5; D remains unclear. The germline gives CDR1 SGHRS, CDR2 YFSETQ. With 4 bases removed from V and 4 bases from J, the gap between germline ends came to 9 bases. The CDR3 loop spans 13 amino acids. The CDR3 protein is CASSRNGNQPQHF. Written as DNA, the CDR3 is TGCGCCAGCAGCCGAAACGGTAATCAGCCCCAGCATTTT.

The chain couples TRBV7-9 to TRBJ1-2, with unresolved D. Germline CDR1 and CDR2: SEHNR and FQNEAQ (reference sequence). V lost 5 bases and J lost 5, with 12 bases in between. The CDR3 runs 13 residues. As DNA, the CDR3 is TGTGCCAGCAGCCCCGGGGAGCGGTATGGCTACACCTTC. Protein sequence: CASSPGERYGYTF.

Many counts were recorded for this clone. The CDR3 DNA sequence: TGTGCCAGCAGCCATGGAGATTGGGAGACCCAGTACTTC. Its translation is CASSHGDWETQYF. This chain connects TRBV14 to TRBJ2-5; D is unresolved. This CDR3 is built from 13 residues. Germline values: CDR1 SGHDN, CDR2 FVKESK. The germline V and J ends were trimmed by 3 bases and 5 bases, with 10 bases remaining between them.

This clone was recorded at least ten times. This chain uses TRBV28 with TRBJ1-2, with D tentatively TRBD1 (6 bases). CDR1 MDHEN and CDR2 SYDVKM come from the germline V gene. This CDR3 has 14 residues. V was shortened by 6 bases and J by 8 bases, with 19 bases between the two germline ends. DNA of the CDR3: TGTGCCAGCAGGCTAGACAGGACATGGGAGGGCTACACCTTC. It codes for CASRLDRTWEGYTF.

The rearrangement links TRBV9 to TRBJ1-5, with TRBD1 as a possible D gene (5 bases). Trimming stripped 0 bases from V and 3 bases from J, with 10 bases between. CDR3 size: 15 residues. Germline V lookup: CDR1 SGDLS, CDR2 YYNGEE. The chain's CDR3 is CASSVDAGLNQPQHF. In DNA, the CDR3 is TGTGCCAGCAGCGTAGATGCAGGGCTCAATCAGCCCCAGCATTTT.

This chain links TRBV27 with TRBJ2-7; 7 positions match TRBD1. The CDR3 covers 15 residues. Unmatched junction bases numbered 9, after V lost 5 bases and J lost 2 bases. Germline assignment: CDR1 MNHEY and CDR2 SMNVEV (reference sequence). CDR3 bases: TGTGCCAGCAGTGGGGGTGGGGGACAGACCTACGAGCAGTACTTC. Translation gives CASSGGGGQTYEQYF.

This clone was counted only a few times. The chain couples TRBV15 to TRBJ1-2, with 9 positions matching TRBD1. The ends lost 0 bases at V and 5 bases at J; junction bases unmatched: 4. The germline V gene has CDR1 LNHNV and CDR2 YYDKDF (reference sequence). The CDR3 sequence is 15 residues long. CDR3 sequence: CATSREPGQGYGYTF. The CDR3 nucleotides read TGTGCCACCAGCAGAGAGCCCGGACAGGGGTATGGCTACACCTTC. The whole variable domain, remainder taken from reference TRBV15 and TRBJ1-2, is DAMVIQNPRYQVTQFGKPVTLSCSQTLNHNVMYWYQQKSSQAPKLLFHYYDKDFNNEADTPDNFQSRRPNTSFCFLDIRSPGLGDTAMYLCATSREPGQGYGYTFGSGTRLTVV.

The chain couples TRBV5-1 to TRBJ2-5; 11 nucleotides agree with TRBD2. CDR3 length equals 16 residues. Germline loops: CDR1 SGHRS, CDR2 YFSETQ. V gave up 4 bases and J gave up 4 bases; unmatched junction bases: 9. CDR3 loop: CASSPTTSGAGETQYF. For the CDR3, the DNA is TGCGCCAGCAGCCCCACGACTAGCGGGGCGGGAGAGACCCAGTACTTC.

The chain couples TRBV7-6 to TRBJ1-6; 8 bases map to TRBD1. This CDR3 contains 15 residues. Germline V CDR1 and CDR2: SGHVS, FNYEAQ. J lost 12 bases, V lost 5 bases, and 12 bases had no gene match. The CDR3 DNA is TGTGCCAGCAGCCAAAGGACAGGGCGGGATGAACCCCTCCACTTT. Protein sequence: CASSQRTGRDEPLHF.

This clone has ten or more counts. This rearrangement joins TRBV4-2 to TRBJ2-3; TRBD2 matches 12 bases. Germline-derived CDR1 and CDR2 are LGHNA and YNFKEQ. J gave up 4 bases and V 4 bases, and 3 bases lay outside the gene matches. This CDR3 is 15 amino acids long. The CDR3 DNA sequence: TGTGCCAGCAGCCGCACTAGCGGGGGGTCAGATACGCAGTATTTT. Translated: CASSRTSGGSDTQYF.

The sample holds a few counts of this clone. V is TRBV7-9 and J is TRBJ2-1, with a possible D match to TRBD2 (5 bases). Deletions cut 5 bases from V and 4 bases from J, with 9 bases between. Germline V gene sequence: CDR1 SEHNR, CDR2 FQNEAQ (reference sequence). This CDR3 is 13 amino acids long. As DNA, the CDR3 is TGTGCCAGCAGCCCACGGGAATACAATGAGCAGTTCTTC. It translates to CASSPREYNEQFF.

The sample holds many counts of this clone. The chain uses TRBV6-6 and TRBJ2-1, with 7 bases identical to TRBD1. From germline, CDR1 is MNHNY and CDR2 SVGAGI (reference sequence). V shed 6 bases, J shed 1 base, and the junction held 6 bases outside the gene matches. The CDR3 has 15 amino acids. The CDR3 DNA sequence: TGTGCCAGCAGGAAGAGACAGGGTTCCTACAATGAGCAGTTCTTC. Its translation: CASRKRQGSYNEQFF.